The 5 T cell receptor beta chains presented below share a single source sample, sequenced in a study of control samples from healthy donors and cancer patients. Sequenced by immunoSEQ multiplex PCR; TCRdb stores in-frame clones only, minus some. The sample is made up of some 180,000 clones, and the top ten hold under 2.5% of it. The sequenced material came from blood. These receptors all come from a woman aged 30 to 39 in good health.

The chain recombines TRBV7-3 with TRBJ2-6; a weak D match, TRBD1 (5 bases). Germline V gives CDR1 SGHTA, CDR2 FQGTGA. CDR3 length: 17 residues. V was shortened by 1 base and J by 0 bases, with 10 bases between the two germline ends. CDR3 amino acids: CASSLIGDSSGANVLTF. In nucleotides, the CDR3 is TGTGCCAGCAGCTTAATTGGCGACAGCTCTGGGGCCAACGTCCTGACTTTC. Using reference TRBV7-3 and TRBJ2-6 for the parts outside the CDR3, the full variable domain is GAGVSQTPSNKVTEKGKYVELRCDPISGHTALYWYRQSLGQGPEFLIYFQGTGAADDSGLPNDRFFAVRPEGSVSTLKIQRTERGDSAVYLCASSLIGDSSGANVLTFGAGSRLTVL.

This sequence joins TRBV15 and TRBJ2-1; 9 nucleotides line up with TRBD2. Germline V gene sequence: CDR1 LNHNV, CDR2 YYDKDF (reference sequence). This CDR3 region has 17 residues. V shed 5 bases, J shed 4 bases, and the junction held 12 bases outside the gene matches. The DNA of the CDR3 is TGTGCCACCAGCGGGGGTTCGGTAGCGGGGGTTTACAATGAGCAGTTCTTC. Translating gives CATSGGSVAGVYNEQFF. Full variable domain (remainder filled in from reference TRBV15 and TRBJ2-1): DAMVIQNPRYQVTQFGKPVTLSCSQTLNHNVMYWYQQKSSQAPKLLFHYYDKDFNNEADTPDNFQSRRPNTSFCFLDIRSPGLGDTAMYLCATSGGSVAGVYNEQFFGPGTRLTVL.

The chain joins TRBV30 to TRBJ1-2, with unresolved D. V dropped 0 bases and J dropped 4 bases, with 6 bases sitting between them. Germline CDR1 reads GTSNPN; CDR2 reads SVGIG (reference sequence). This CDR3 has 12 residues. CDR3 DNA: TGTGCCTGGAGTGTCTGGGGCTATGGCTACACCTTC. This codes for CAWSVWGYGYTF.

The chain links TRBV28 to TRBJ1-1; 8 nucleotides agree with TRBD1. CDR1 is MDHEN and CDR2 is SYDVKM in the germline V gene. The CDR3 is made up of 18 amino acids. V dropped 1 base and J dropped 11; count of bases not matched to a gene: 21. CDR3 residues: CASSLFGPADRGPKVAFF. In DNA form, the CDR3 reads TGTGCCAGCAGTTTATTCGGACCCGCCGACAGGGGACCAAAGGTGGCTTTCTTT.

DNA of the CDR3: TGTGCCAGCAGTTTCGATTCGGACGGTAAACTGTTTTTT. It encodes CASSFDSDGKLFF. The V gene is TRBV27, the J gene TRBJ1-4; D not certain. CDR1 is MNHEY, CDR2 SMNVEV, per germline (reference sequence). V was clipped by 3 bases and J by 11 bases, with 13 bases between them. The CDR3 is made up of 13 amino acids.